This TCR beta chain emerged from a study of blood T cell repertoires in COVID-19. Study context: Sources were T cells, B-cell-depleted T cells, or PBMCs; the material itself was cDNA or gDNA.

Per the study methods: Amplification of reference gene primers was used by the study to estimate nucleated cell counts. The protocol was immunoSEQ multiplex PCR, while the TCRdb copy is restricted to in-frame clones and leaves out a portion. The V and J calls and clone size come from that table; D and trimming were worked out from the DNA. Of around 250,000 clones in the sample, 65% to 90% were seen once. Cohorts were determined from participant-reported clinical history. Germline V gene sequence: CDR1 SGHTA, CDR2 FQGNSA. This CDR3 region has 15 residues. V lost 4 bases and J lost 5; bases outside the gene matches: 7.

The specimen was PBMCs or T cells enriched from blood (not recorded which). The clonotype originates from a woman in her forties or fifties with acute COVID-19. V gene TRBV7-2 combines with J gene TRBJ2-5, with 10 bases that match TRBD2. In nucleotides, the CDR3 is TGTGCCAGCAGCTCAAATAGCGGGGGGTTGGAGACCCAGTACTTC. It specifies CASSSNSGGLETQYF.